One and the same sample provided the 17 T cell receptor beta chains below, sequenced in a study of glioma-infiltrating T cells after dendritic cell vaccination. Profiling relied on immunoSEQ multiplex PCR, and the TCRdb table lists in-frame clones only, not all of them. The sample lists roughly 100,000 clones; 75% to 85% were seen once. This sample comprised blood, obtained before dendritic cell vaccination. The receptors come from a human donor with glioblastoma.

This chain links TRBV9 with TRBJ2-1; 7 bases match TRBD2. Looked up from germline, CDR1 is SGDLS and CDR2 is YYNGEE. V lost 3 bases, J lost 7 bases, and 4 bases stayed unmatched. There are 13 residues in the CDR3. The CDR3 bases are TGTGCCAGCAGCGGGGACTATTGGAATGAGCAGTTCTTC. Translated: CASSGDYWNEQFF. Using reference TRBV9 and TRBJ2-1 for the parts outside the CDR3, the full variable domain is DSGVTQTPKHLITATGQRVTLRCSPRSGDLSVYWYQQSLDQGLQFLIQYYNGEERAKGNILERFSAQQFPDLHSELNLSSLELGDSALYFCASSGDYWNEQFFGPGTRLTVL.

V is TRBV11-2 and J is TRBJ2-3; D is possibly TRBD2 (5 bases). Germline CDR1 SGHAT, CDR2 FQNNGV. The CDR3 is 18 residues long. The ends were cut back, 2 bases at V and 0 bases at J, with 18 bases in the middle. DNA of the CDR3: TGTGCCAGCAGCTTAAGCAGCCGGAGCGGTACTAGCACAGATACGCAGTATTTT. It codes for CASSLSSRSGTSTDTQYF.

Here the CDR3 reads CASSYKIHREAFF. The CDR3 DNA reads as TGTGCCAGCAGTTACAAGATCCACAGAGAAGCTTTCTTT. The chain uses TRBV6-5 and TRBJ1-1; D remains unclear. Between the trimmed V and J ends, which lost 2 bases and 8 bases, there was a span of 12 bases. This CDR3 contains 13 residues. In germline, CDR1 is MNHEY, CDR2 SVGAGI.

The CDR3 DNA follows: TGTGCCAGCAGCGGAGACCTTACAGGGGCAAGCTATGGCTACACCTTC. Protein: CASSGDLTGASYGYTF. The J gene is TRBJ1-2, the V gene TRBV9, with 7 bases lining up with TRBD1. The V gene's germline CDR1 is SGDLS and CDR2 YYNGEE. The CDR3 spans 16 residues. The V and J ends lost 3 bases and 4 bases, in that order; junction bases with no gene match: 12. The whole variable domain, filled in from reference TRBV9 and TRBJ1-2, reads DSGVTQTPKHLITATGQRVTLRCSPRSGDLSVYWYQQSLDQGLQFLIQYYNGEERAKGNILERFSAQQFPDLHSELNLSSLELGDSALYFCASSGDLTGASYGYTFGSGTRLTVV.

This CDR3 is CASSPGPYGYTF. DNA for the CDR3: TGTGCCAGCAGCCCAGGGCCCTATGGCTACACCTTC. The chain joins TRBV6-5 to TRBJ1-2; possible D gene TRBD1, 5 bases. The CDR3 is made up of 12 amino acids. Germline V gives CDR1 MNHEY, CDR2 SVGAGI. Trimming shortened V by 6 bases and J by 4 bases, and 9 bases separated the two germline ends.

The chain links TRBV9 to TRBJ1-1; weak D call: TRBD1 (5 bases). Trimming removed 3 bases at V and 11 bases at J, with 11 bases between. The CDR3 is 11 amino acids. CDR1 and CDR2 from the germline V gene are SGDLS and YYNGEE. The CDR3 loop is CASSGRAGAFF. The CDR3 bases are TGTGCCAGCAGCGGACGGGCAGGGGCTTTCTTT.

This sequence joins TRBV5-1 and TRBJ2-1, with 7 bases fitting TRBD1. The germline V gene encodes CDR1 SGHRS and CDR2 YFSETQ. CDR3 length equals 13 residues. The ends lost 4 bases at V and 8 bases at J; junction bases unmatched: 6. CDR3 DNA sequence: TGCGCCAGCAGCGGGGAAGGACAGGATGAGCAGTTCTTC. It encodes CASSGEGQDEQFF.

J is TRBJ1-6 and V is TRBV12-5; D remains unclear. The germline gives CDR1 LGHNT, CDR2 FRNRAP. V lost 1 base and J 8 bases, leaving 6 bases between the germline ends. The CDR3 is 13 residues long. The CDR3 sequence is CASGLASYSPLHF. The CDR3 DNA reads TGTGCTAGTGGTTTGGCTTCTTATTCACCCCTCCACTTT.

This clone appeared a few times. The CDR3 coding sequence is TGTGCCAGCTCACCACCGGGACAGACCAATCAGCCCCAGCATTTT. Its translation: CASSPPGQTNQPQHF. V usage is TRBV18 and J usage is TRBJ1-5; 7 nucleotides agree with TRBD1. CDR3 length: 15 amino acids. V gave up 0 bases and J gave up 3 bases; unmatched junction bases: 2. Germline V CDR1 and CDR2: KGHSH, LQKENI.

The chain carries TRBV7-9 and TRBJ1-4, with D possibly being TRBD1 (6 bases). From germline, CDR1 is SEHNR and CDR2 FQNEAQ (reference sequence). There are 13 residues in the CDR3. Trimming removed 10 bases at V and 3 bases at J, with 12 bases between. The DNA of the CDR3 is TGTGCCATACAGGGTCAGGCTAATGAAAAACTGTTTTTT. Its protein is CAIQGQANEKLFF.

The CDR3 DNA sequence: TGTGCCAGTAGTATAGGCAGGGTGGCTAATGAAAAACTGTTTTTT. It encodes CASSIGRVANEKLFF. The chain carries TRBV19 and TRBJ1-4; possible D gene TRBD1, 5 bases. Trimming removed 1 base from V and 3 bases from J, with 9 bases in between. This CDR3 comprises 15 residues. Per the germline V gene, CDR1 is LNHDA and CDR2 is SQIVND (reference sequence).

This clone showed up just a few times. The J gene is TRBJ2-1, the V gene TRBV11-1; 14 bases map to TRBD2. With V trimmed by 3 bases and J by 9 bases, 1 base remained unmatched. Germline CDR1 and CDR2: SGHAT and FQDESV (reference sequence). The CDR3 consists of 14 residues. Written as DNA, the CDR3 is TGTGCCAGCAGCTTGGGGACTAGCGGGGGTGAGCAGTTCTTC. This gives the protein CASSLGTSGGEQFF.

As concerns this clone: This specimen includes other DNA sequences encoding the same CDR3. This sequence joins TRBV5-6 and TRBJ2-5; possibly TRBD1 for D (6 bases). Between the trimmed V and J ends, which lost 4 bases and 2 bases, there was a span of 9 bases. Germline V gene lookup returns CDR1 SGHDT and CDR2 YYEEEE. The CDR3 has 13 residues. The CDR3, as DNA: TGTGCCAGCAGCCTGGACAGACAAGAGACCCAGTACTTC. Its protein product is CASSLDRQETQYF.

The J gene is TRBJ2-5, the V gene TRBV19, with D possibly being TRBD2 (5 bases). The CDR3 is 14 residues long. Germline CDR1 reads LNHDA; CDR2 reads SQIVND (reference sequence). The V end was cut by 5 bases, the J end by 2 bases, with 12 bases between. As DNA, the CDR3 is TGTGCCAGTAGTGTCGGCGGGTCACAAGAGACCCAGTACTTC. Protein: CASSVGGSQETQYF.

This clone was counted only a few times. In DNA, the CDR3 is TGTGCCAGCAGCGTAGACGGGGATTCACCCCTCCACTTT. This translates into CASSVDGDSPLHF. The gene calls are TRBV9 and TRBJ1-6; D uncertain. Trimming cost V 0 bases and J 8 bases, with 6 bases left between them. The length of the CDR3 is 13 residues. The germline V gene has CDR1 SGDLS and CDR2 YYNGEE.

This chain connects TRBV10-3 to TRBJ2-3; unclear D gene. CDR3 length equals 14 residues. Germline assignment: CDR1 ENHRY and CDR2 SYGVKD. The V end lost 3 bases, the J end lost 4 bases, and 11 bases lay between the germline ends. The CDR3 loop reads CAISESSKSDTQYF. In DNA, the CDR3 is TGTGCCATCAGTGAATCAAGCAAATCAGATACGCAGTATTTT.

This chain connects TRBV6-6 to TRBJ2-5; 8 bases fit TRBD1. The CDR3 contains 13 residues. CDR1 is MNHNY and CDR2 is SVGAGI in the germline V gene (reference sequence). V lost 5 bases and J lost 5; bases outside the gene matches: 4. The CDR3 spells CASSKDRVETQYF. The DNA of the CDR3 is TGTGCCAGCAGTAAGGACAGGGTGGAGACCCAGTACTTC.